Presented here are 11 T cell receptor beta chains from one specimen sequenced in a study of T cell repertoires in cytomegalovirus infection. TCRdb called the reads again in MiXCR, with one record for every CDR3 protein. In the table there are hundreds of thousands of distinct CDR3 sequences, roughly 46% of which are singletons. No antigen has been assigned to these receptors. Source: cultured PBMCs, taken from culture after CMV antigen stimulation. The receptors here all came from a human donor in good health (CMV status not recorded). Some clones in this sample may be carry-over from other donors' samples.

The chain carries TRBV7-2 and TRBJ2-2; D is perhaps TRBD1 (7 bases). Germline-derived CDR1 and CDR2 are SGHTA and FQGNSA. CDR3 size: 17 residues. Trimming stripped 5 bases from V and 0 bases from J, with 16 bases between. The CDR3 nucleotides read TGTGCCAGCAGCCCGGAGGGGGACAGCGCGAACACCGGGGAGCTGTTTTTT. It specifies CASSPEGDSANTGELFF.

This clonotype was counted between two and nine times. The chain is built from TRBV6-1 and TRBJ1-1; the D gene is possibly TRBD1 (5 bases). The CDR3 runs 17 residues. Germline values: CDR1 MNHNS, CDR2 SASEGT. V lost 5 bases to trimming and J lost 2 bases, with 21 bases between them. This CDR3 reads CASSKMGDVGQNTEAFF. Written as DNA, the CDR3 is TGTGCCAGCAGTAAAATGGGGGACGTAGGGCAAAACACTGAAGCTTTCTTT.

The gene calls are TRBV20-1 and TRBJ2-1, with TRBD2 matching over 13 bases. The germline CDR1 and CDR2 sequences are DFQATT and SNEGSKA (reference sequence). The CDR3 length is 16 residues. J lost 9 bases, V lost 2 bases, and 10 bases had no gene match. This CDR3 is CSARSRLAGGHSEQFF. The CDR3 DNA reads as TGCAGTGCTAGATCTAGACTAGCGGGGGGCCATAGTGAGCAGTTCTTC.

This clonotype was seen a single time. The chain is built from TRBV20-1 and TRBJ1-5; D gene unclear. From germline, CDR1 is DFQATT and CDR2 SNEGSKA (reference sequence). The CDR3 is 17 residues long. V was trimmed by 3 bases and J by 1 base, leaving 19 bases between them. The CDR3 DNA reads TGCAGTGCTAGTCTTGTATTGGGTTCGTTCAGCAATCAGCCCCAGCATTTT. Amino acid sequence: CSASLVLGSFSNQPQHF.

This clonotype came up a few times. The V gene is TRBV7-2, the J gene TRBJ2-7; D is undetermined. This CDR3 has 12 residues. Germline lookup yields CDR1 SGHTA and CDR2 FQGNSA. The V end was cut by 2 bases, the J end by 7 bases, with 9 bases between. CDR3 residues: CASSLTSWEQYF. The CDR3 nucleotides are TGTGCCAGCAGCTTAACCTCCTGGGAGCAGTACTTC. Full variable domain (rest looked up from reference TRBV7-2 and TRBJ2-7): GAGVSQSPSNKVTEKGKDVELRCDPISGHTALYWYRQSLGQGLEFLIYFQGNSAPDKSGLPSDRFSAERTGGSVSTLTIQRTQQEDSAVYLCASSLTSWEQYFGPGTRLTVT.

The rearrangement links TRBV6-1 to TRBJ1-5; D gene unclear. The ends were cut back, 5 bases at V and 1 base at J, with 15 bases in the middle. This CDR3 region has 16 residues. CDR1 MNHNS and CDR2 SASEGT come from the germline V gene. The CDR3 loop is CASSPRGPLSNQPQHF. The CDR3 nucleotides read TGTGCCAGCAGTCCGAGAGGACCGTTAAGCAATCAGCCCCAGCATTTT.

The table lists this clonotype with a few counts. The CDR3 DNA is TGTGCCAGCAGCCTCCGGGACAGAAAAGAGACCCAGTACTTC. Translating it yields CASSLRDRKETQYF. The chain couples TRBV7-8 to TRBJ2-5; 7 bases match TRBD1. The junction had 6 bases not matched to a gene; V was cut back by 5 bases and J by 3 bases. Per the germline V gene, CDR1 is SGHVS and CDR2 is FQNEAQ. This CDR3 region has 14 residues.

The CDR3 spells CASRRTSGEGFEQYF. The CDR3 nucleotides are TGTGCCAGCAGACGGACTAGCGGGGAAGGATTCGAGCAGTACTTC. The V call is TRBV11-2, the J call TRBJ2-7, with TRBD2 matching over 12 bases. The CDR3 totals 15 residues. Per the germline V gene, CDR1 is SGHAT and CDR2 is FQNNGV. Trimming at V came to 6 bases and at J to 6 bases, leaving 9 bases not matched to a gene.

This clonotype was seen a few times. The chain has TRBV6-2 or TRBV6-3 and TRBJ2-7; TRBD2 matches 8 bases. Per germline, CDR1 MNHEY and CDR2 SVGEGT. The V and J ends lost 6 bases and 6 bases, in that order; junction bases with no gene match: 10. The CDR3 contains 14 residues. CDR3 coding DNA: TGTGCCAGCAGACCCGGACTAGCCGCGGGCGAGCAGTACTTC. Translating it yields CASRPGLAAGEQYF.

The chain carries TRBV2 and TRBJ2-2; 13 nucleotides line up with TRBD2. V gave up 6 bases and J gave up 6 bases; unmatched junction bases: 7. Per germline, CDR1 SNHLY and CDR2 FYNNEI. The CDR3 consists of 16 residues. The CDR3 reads CASRLTSGRFSGELFF. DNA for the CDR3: TGTGCCAGCAGGCTGACTAGCGGGAGGTTTTCCGGGGAGCTGTTTTTT.

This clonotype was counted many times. CDR3 nucleotides: TGTGCCAGCAGCTTGCCCCCTCCTAGCGGGGGTGGGGAGACCCAGTACTTC. Translated, it gives CASSLPPPSGGGETQYF. This chain connects TRBV7-7 to TRBJ2-5, with 10 positions matching TRBD2. The germline gives CDR1 SSHAT, CDR2 FNYEAQ (reference sequence). The length of the CDR3 is 17 residues. The J segment lost 5 bases and the V segment lost 3 bases, leaving 12 bases of the junction unmatched. Together with reference TRBV7-7 and TRBJ2-5, the CDR3 gives the full variable domain: GAGVSQSPRYKVTKRGQDVTLRCDPISSHATLYWYQQALGQGPEFLTYFNYEAQPDKSGLPSDRFSAERPEGSISTLTIQRTEQRDSAMYRCASSLPPPSGGGETQYFGPGTRLLVL.